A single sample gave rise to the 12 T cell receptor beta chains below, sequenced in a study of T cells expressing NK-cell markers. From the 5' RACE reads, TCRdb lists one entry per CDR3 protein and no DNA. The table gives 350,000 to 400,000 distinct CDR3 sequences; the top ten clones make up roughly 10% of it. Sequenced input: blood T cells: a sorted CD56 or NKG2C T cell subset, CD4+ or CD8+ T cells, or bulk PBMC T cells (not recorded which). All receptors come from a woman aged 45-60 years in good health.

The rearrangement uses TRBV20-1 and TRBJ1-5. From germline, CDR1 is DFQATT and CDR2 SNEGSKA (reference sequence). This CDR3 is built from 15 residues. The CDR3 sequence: CSARDRFGVNQPQHF.

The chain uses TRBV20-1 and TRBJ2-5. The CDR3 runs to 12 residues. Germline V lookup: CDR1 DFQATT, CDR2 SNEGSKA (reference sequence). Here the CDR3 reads CSAREVGETQYF.

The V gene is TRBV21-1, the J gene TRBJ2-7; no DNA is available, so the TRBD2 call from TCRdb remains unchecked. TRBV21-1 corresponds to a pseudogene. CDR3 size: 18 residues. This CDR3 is CASSKGLAGKESSYEQYF.

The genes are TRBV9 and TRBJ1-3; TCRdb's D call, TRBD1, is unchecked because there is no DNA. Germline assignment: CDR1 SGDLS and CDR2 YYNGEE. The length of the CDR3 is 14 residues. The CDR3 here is CASSAGTAGNTIYF.

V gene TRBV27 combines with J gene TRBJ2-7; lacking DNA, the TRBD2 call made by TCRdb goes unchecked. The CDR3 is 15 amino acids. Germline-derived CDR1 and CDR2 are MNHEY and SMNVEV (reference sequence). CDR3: CASSSPSSGRPEQYF.

CDR3 region: CASSESYGTSGTLSSYNEQFF. The J gene is TRBJ2-1, the V gene TRBV10-1; TCRdb's D call, TRBD2, is unchecked because there is no DNA. CDR1 and CDR2 (germline): WNHNN, SYGVQD (reference sequence). There are 21 residues in the CDR3.

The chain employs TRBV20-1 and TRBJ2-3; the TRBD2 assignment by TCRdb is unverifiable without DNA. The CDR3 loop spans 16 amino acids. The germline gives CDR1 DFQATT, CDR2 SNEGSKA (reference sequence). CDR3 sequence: CSASRTSGKSTDTQYF.

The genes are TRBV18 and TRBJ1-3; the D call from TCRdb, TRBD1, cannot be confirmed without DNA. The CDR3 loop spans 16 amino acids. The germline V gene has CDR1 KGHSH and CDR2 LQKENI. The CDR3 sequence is CASSSQTGGGGNTIYF.

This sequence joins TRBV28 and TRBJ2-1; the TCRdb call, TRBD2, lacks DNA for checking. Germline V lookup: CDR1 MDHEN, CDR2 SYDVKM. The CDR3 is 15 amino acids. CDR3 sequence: CASSLSPQFTGEQFF.

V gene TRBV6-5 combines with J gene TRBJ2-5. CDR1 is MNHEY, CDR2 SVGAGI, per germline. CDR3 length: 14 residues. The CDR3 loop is CASSYDGVGETQYF.

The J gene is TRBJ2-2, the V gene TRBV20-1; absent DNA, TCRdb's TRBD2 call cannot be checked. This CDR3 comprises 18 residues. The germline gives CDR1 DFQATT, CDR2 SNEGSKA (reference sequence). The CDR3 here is CSAPAGGLAGPNTGELFF.

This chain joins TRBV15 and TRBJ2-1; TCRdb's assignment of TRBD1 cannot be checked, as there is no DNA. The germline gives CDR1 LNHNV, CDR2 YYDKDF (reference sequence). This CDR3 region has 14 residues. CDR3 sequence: CATRRDRGLYEQFF.